The clone carrying this T cell receptor beta chain was seen more than once but under ten times. Its antigen is currently unknown. Isolated RNA was reverse transcribed in full, so expressed TCRB transcripts were sequenced. Generated by immunoSEQ multiplex PCR, the TCRdb table keeps only in-frame clones and is missing some. Here the sample spans under 150,000 clones, about 7% being singletons. V gave up 3 bases and J gave up 8 bases, with 13 bases separating them. The CDR3 loop spans 14 amino acids. CDR1 is SEHNR, CDR2 FQNEAQ, per germline (reference sequence). The data derive from a study of beta chain features in type 1 diabetes. Findings of the study overall: Among all four CD4+ subsets, Type 1 diabetes patients had TCRB CDR3s that were moderately but significantly shorter.

V usage is TRBV7-9 and J usage is TRBJ1-4; D may be TRBD1 (6 bases). The sample taken for sequencing was central memory CD4+ T cells from blood. This receptor was identified in a young woman in good health. CDR3 sequence: CASSLGQRGEKLFF. In DNA, the CDR3 is TGTGCCAGCAGCTTGGGACAACGAGGGGAAAAACTGTTTTTT.